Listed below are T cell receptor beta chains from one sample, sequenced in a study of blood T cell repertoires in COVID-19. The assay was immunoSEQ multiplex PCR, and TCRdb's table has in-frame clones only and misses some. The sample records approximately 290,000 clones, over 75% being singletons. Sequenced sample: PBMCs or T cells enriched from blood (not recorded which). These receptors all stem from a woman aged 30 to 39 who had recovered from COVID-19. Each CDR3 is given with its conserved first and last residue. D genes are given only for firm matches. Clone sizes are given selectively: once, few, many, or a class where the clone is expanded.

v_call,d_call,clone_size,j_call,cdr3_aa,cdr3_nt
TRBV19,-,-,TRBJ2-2,CATMGEGGRNTGELFF,TGTGCCACTATGGGGGAAGGAGGGCGGAACACCGGGGAGCTGTTTTTT
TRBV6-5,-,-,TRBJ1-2,CASSSTYGYTF,TGTGCCAGCAGTTCAACTTATGGCTACACCTTC
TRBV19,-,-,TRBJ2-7,CASSIWAGETYEQYF,TGTGCCAGTAGTATATGGGCAGGGGAAACCTACGAGCAGTACTTC
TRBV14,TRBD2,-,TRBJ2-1,CASSQDRSPGGSYYNEQFF,TGTGCCAGCAGCCAAGATCGCTCCCCCGGCGGGAGTTACTACAATGAGCAGTTCTTC
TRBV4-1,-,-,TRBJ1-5,CASSQWGGFGNQPQHF,TGCGCCAGCAGCCAATGGGGAGGGTTTGGCAATCAGCCCCAGCATTTT
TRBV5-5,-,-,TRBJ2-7,CASSLGGQAREQYF,TGTGCCAGCAGCTTGGGAGGGCAGGCACGCGAGCAGTACTTC
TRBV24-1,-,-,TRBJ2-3,CATEVEGTDGDTQYF,TGTGCCACTGAGGTGGAGGGGACGGACGGAGATACGCAGTATTTT
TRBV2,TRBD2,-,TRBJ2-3,CASTRERGGRDTQYF,TGTGCCAGCACCAGAGAGCGGGGAGGGAGAGATACGCAGTATTTT
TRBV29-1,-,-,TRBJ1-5,CSVVQGGNQPQHF,TGCAGCGTTGTCCAGGGAGGGAATCAGCCCCAGCATTTT
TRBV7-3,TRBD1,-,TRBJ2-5,CASSPRQGPQETQYF,TGTGCCAGCAGCCCCCGACAGGGCCCCCAAGAGACCCAGTACTTC
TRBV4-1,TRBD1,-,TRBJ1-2,CASSQDNRDRGNGYTF,TGCGCCAGCAGCCAGGATAACCGGGACAGGGGCAATGGCTACACCTTC
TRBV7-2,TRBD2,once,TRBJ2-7,CASSFQRGALREQYF,TGTGCCAGCAGCTTTCAGCGGGGGGCTCTACGCGAGCAGTACTTC
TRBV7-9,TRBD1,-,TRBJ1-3,CASSSTGGYGNTIYF,TGTGCCAGCAGCTCTACAGGGGGCTATGGAAACACCATATATTTT
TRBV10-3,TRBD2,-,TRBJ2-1,CAIGGLAGMSYNEQFF,TGTGCCATCGGAGGACTAGCGGGAATGTCCTACAATGAGCAGTTCTTC
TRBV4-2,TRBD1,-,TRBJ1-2,CASSQEGQGAGYTF,TGTGCCAGCAGCCAAGAGGGCCAGGGGGCTGGCTACACCTTC
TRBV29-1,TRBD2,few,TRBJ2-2,CSTSGSSTGELFF,TGCAGCACTAGCGGGAGTAGCACCGGGGAGCTGTTTTTT
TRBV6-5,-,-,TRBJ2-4,CATLSNGDIQYF,TGTGCCACGCTCTCTAACGGGGACATTCAGTACTTC